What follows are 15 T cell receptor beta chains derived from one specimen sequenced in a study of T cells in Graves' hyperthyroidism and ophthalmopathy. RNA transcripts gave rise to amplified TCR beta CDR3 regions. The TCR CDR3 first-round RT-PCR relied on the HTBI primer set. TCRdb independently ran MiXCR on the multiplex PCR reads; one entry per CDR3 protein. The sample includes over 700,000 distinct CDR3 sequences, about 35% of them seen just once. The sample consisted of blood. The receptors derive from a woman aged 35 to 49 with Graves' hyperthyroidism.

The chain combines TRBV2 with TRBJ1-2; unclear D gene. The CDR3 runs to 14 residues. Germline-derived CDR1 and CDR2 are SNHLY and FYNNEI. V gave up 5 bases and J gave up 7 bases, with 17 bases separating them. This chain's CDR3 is CASSLPRFVGGYTF. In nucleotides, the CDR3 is TGTGCCAGCAGTTTACCCCGCTTCGTAGGTGGCTACACCTTC.

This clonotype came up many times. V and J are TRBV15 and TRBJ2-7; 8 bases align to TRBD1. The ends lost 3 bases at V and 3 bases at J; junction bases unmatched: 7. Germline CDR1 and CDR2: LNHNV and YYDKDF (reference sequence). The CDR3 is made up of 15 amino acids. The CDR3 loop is CATSSYTGGVYEQYF. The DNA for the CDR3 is TGTGCCACCAGCAGTTACACAGGGGGAGTCTACGAGCAGTACTTC. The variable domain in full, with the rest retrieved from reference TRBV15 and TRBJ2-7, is DAMVIQNPRYQVTQFGKPVTLSCSQTLNHNVMYWYQQKSSQAPKLLFHYYDKDFNNEADTPDNFQSRRPNTSFCFLDIRSPGLGDTAMYLCATSSYTGGVYEQYFGPGTRLTVT.

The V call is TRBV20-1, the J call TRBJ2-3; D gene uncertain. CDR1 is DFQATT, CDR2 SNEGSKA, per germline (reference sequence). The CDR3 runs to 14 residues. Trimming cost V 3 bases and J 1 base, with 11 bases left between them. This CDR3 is CSARSGLGTDTQYF. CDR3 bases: TGCAGTGCTAGGTCTGGTCTAGGCACAGATACGCAGTATTTT.

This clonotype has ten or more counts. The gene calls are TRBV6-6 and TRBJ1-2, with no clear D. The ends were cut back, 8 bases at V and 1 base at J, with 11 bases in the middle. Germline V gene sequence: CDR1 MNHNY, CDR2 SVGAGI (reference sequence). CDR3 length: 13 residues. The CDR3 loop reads CASSEEVNYGYTF. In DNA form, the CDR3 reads TGTGCCAGCTCCGAGGAGGTTAACTATGGCTACACCTTC.

Here the CDR3 DNA reads TGTGCCAGCAGCTTAGGGTTACGGAGATTAAAGGAAAACACCATATATTTT. Translation gives CASSLGLRRLKENTIYF. The chain uses TRBV7-2 and TRBJ1-3; D uncertain. Trimming took off 1 base at V and 6 bases at J, with 19 bases between the two ends. Germline V gene lookup returns CDR1 SGHTA and CDR2 FQGNSA. The CDR3 sequence is 17 residues long.

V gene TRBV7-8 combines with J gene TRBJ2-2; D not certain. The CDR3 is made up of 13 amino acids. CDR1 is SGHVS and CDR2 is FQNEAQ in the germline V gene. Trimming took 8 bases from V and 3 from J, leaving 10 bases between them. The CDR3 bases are TGTGCCAGCGATCGGATTGACACCGGGGAGCTGTTTTTT. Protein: CASDRIDTGELFF.

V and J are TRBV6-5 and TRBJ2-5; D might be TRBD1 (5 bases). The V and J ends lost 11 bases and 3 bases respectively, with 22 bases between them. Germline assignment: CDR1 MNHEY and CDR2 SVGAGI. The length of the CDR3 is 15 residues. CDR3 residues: CAGKSPGYLKETQYF. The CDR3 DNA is TGTGCCGGCAAGAGCCCAGGGTACCTAAAAGAGACCCAGTACTTC.

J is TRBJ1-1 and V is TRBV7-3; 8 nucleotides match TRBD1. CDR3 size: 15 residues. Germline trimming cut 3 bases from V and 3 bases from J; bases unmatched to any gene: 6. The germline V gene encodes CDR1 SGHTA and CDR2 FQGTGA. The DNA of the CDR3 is TGTGCCAGCAGCTTGTCCGGCAGGGGGCACACTGAAGCTTTCTTT. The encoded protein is CASSLSGRGHTEAFF.

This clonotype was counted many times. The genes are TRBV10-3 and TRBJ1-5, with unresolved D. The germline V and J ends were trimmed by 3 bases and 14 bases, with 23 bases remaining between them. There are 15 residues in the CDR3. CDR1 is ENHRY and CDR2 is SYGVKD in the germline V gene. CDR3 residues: CAISDPINLSRTKHF. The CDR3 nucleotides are TGTGCCATCAGTGACCCTATAAATCTATCCCGAACAAAGCATTTT.

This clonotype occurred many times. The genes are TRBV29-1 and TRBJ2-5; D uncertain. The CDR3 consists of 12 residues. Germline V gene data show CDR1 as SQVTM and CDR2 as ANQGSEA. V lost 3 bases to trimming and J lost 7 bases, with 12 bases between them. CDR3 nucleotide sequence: TGCAGCGTTGACCGTAGGGCCGGGACCCAGTACTTC. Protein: CSVDRRAGTQYF. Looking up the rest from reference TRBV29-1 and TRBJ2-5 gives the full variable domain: SAVISQKPSRDICQRGTSLTIQCQVDSQVTMMFWYRQQPGQSLTLIATANQGSEATYESGFVIDKFPISRPNLTFSTLTVSNMSPEDSSIYLCSVDRRAGTQYFGPGTRLLVL.

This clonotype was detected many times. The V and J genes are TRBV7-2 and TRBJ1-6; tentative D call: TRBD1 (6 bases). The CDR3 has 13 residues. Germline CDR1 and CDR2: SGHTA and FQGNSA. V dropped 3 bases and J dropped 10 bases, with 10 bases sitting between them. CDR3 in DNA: TGTGCCAGCAGCTTCTGGGGGCACTCACCCCTCCACTTT. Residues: CASSFWGHSPLHF.

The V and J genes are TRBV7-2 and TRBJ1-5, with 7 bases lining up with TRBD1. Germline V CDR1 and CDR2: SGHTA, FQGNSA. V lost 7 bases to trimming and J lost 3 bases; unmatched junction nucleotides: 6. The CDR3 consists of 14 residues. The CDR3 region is CASKFGTANQPQHF. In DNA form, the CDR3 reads TGTGCCAGCAAATTCGGGACAGCCAATCAGCCCCAGCATTTT. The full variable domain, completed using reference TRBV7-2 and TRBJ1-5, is GAGVSQSPSNKVTEKGKDVELRCDPISGHTALYWYRQSLGQGLEFLIYFQGNSAPDKSGLPSDRFSAERTGGSVSTLTIQRTQQEDSAVYLCASKFGTANQPQHFGDGTRLSIL.

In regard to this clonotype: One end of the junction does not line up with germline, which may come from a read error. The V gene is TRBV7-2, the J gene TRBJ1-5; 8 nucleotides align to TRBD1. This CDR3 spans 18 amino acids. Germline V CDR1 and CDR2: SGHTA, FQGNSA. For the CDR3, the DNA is TGCGCCAGCAGCCAAGACTTTTCAGGGGGCCTTGGTTTCCAGCCCCAGCATTTT. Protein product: CASSQDFSGGLGFQPQHF.

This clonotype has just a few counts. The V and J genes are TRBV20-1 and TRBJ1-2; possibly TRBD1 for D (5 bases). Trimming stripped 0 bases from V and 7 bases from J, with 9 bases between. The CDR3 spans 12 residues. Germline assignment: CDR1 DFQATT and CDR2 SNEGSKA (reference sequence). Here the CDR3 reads CSARDVGAGYTF. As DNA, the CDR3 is TGCAGTGCTAGAGATGTCGGGGCTGGCTACACCTTC.

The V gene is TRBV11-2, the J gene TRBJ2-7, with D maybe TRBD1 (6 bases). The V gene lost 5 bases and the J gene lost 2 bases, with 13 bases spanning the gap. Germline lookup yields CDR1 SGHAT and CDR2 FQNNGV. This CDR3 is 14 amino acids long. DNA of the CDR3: TGTGCCAGCAGCCCTCAGACAGGCACCTACGAGCAGTACTTC. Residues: CASSPQTGTYEQYF.